The T cell receptor beta chain under discussion was sequenced for a study of blood T cells in healthy people across ages. Then a second PCR, running about 7 to 11 cycles, was carried out with a sample-barcoded 5' primer and a J-beta primer mix. Using its own MiXCR run on the 5' RACE reads, TCRdb lists one record per CDR3 protein. The sample carries 1.5 million to 2 million distinct CDR3 sequences, 28% recorded once. In its sample, this clonotype was seen a few times. A much bigger clone sits one base away, suggesting this may be a read error. Looked up from germline, CDR1 is MDHEN and CDR2 is SYDVKM. This CDR3 has 15 residues.

The sequence derives from a woman aged 25-40 years in good health. The sequencing sample was made of blood. The chain has TRBV28 and TRBJ2-7; tentatively, D is TRBD2 (6 bases). CDR3 DNA: TGTGCCTGCAGTTTCCCTAGCGTAACCTCCTACGAGCAGTACTTC. Its protein product is CACSFPSVTSYEQYF.